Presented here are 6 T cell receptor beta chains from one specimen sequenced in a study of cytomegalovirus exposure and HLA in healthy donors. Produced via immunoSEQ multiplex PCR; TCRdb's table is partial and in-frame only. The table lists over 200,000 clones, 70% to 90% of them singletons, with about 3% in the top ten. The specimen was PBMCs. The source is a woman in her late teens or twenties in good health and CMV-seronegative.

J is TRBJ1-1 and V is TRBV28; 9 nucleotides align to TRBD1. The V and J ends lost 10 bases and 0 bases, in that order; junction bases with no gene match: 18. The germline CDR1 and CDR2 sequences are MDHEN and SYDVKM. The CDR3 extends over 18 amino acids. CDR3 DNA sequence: TGTGCCACCGCCGGGACAGGGTTCAGGGAATCTGTGAACACTGAAGCTTTCTTT. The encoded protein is CATAGTGFRESVNTEAFF.

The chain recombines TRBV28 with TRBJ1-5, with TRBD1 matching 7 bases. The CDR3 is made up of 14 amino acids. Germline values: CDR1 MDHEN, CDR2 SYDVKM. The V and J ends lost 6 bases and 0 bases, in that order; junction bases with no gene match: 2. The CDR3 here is CASRQGHSNQPQHF. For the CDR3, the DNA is TGTGCCAGCAGACAGGGGCATAGCAATCAGCCCCAGCATTTT.

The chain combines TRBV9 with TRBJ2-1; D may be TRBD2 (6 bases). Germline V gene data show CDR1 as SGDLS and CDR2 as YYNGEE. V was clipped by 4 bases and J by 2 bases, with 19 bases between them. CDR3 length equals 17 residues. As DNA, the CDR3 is TGTGCCAGCAGCACTATGACAAGGGAGGCAACCTACAATGAGCAGTTCTTC. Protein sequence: CASSTMTREATYNEQFF.

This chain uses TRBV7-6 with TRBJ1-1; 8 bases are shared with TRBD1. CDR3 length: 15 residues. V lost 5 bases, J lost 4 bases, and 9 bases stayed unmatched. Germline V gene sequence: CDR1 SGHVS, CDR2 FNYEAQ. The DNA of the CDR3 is TGTGCCAGCAGCAATTCTCAGGGGGCGAGCACTGAAGCTTTCTTT. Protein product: CASSNSQGASTEAFF.

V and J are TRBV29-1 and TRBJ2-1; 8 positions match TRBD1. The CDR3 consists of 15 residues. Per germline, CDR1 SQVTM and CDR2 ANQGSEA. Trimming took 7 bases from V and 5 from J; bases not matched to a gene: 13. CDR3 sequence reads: CSGLPTGQENNEQFF. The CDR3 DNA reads TGCAGCGGGCTTCCCACGGGACAGGAAAACAATGAGCAGTTCTTC.

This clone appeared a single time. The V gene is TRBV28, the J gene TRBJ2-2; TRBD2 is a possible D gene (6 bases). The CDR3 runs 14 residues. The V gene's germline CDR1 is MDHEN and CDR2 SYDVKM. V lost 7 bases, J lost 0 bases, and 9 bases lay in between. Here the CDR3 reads CASTGDPNTGELFF. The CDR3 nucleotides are TGTGCCAGCACGGGGGACCCGAACACCGGGGAGCTGTTTTTT.